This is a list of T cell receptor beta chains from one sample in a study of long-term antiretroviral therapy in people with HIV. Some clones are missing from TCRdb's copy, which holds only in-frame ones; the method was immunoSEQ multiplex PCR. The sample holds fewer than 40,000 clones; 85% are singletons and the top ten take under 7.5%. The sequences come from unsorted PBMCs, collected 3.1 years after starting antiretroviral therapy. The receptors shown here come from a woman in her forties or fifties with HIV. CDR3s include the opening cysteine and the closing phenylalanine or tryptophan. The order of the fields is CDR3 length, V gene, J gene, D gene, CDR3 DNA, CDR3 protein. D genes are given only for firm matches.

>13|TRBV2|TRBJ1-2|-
TGTGCCAAATCGCAGGAATCAGTCTATGGCTACACCTTC
CAKSQESVYGYTF
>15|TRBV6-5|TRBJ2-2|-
TGTGCCAGCAGTTGGTCTTGGGGTGGCACCGGGGAGCTGTTTTTT
CASSWSWGGTGELFF
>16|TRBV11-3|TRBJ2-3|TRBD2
TGTGCCAGCAGCTTAAGGTCTAGCGGGGGGCCCAGGACGCAGTATTTT
CASSLRSSGGPRTQYF
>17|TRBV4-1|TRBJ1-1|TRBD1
TGCGCCAGCAGCCAAGAAGCGACGGACAGGTCGAACACTGAAGCTTTCTTT
CASSQEATDRSNTEAFF
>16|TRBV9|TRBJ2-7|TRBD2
TGTGCCAGCAGCGTAGCGGTAGCGGGGGGTTCCTACGAGCAGTACTTC
CASSVAVAGGSYEQYF
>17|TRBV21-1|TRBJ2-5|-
TGTGCCAGCAGCAAAGACTACAGGGGCCCTTACCAAGAGACCCAGTACTTC
CASSKDYRGPYQETQYF
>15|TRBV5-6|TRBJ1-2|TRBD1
TGTGCCAGCAGCTTGTCCGGGACAGGGGGGACTGGCTACACCTTC
CASSLSGTGGTGYTF
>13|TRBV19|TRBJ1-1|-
TGTGCCAGTCATTCAACAATGAACACTGAAGCTTTCTTT
CASHSTMNTEAFF
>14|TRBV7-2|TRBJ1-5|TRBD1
TGTGCCAGCAGCTTGACAGGGGGCAAACAGCCCCAGCATTTT
CASSLTGGKQPQHF
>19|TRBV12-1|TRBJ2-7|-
TGTGCCAGCATCTCTTGGGTCCCCCACCACGAGGGGCTCAACTACGAGCAGTACTTC
CASISWVPHHEGLNYEQYF
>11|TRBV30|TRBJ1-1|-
TGTGCCTGGAGTGTAAGGGGGAGAGCTTTCTTT
CAWSVRGRAFF
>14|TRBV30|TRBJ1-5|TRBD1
TGTGCCTGGAGTGTAGAGCAGGGGGCTAAGCCCCAGCATTTT
CAWSVEQGAKPQHF